The sequence of this T cell receptor (beta chain) was determined in a study of graft-versus-host responses after intestinal transplantation. Study summary: Transplant recipients had multivisceral, liver-intestinal, or isolated intestinal grafts. Study results and caveats: Subjects displaying graft-donor T cell macrochimerism possessed elevated graft-versus-host to host-versus-graft clonal ratios inside allografts. GvH clones occurred in recipient marrow; some first appeared in ileum or blood.

The ends lost 1 base at V and 0 bases at J; junction bases unmatched: 0. Germline CDR1 and CDR2: MGHRA and YSYEKL. The CDR3 spans 16 residues. On this clone itself: Its antigen remains unidentified.

Clones were read by immunoSEQ multiplex PCR, and TCRdb kept only the in-frame ones, dropping some. The sample has 40,000 to 60,000 clones; around 85% are singletons. This clonotype was sampled from a human donor who was the organ donor for an intestinal transplant. Sequencing used unstimulated CD4+ T cells sorted from spleen or lymph node cells, obtained before transplant. The chain recombines TRBV4-1 with TRBJ2-7; 13 bases are a match to TRBD2. This chain's CDR3 is CASSQGTSGSSYEQYF. In nucleotides, the CDR3 is TGCGCCAGCAGCCAAGGGACTAGCGGGAGCTCCTACGAGCAGTACTTC.